A single sample is the source of the 24 T cell receptor beta chains below, sequenced in a study of vaccination and CD4 T cells after COVID-19. Their cognate antigens are unknown. Cultured CD4+ T-cell DNA underwent Oncomine TCR Beta short-read sequencing. MiXCR, applied by TCRdb to the PCR reads, yields one record per CDR3 protein. The sample lists about 19,000 distinct CDR3 sequences; less than 60% were seen once. Specified treatment: approximately nine-day PBMC culture with coronavirus spike peptide pools or control peptides (ViraFEST assay). The sample was CD4+ T cells from blood, cultured in vitro, taken after SARS-CoV-2 vaccination. These receptors all come from a human donor who had recovered from COVID-19.

The chain uses TRBV20-1 and TRBJ2-7; 10 positions agree with TRBD2. The ends lost 5 bases at V and 0 bases at J; junction bases unmatched: 13. The CDR3 is 17 residues long. The germline CDR1 and CDR2 sequences are DFQATT and SNEGSKA (reference sequence). CDR3 in DNA: TGCAGTGCTCCGCACCCCCCAGGGACTAGCGTCTCCTACGAGCAGTACTTC. Amino acid sequence: CSAPHPPGTSVSYEQYF.

The chain recombines TRBV20-1 with TRBJ1-1, with D possibly matching TRBD1 (6 bases). The CDR3 is made up of 11 amino acids. V lost 5 bases and J lost 6, with 10 bases in between. CDR1 is DFQATT and CDR2 is SNEGSKA in the germline V gene (reference sequence). The CDR3 coding sequence is TGCAGTGCTGGAGGGGGGGCTGAAGCTTTCTTT. Translation: CSAGGGAEAFF.

The chain combines TRBV19 with TRBJ1-5, with a weak D call TRBD1 (6 bases). This CDR3 has 15 amino acids. Trimming cost V 1 base and J 4 bases, with 11 bases left between them. CDR1 and CDR2 (germline): LNHDA, SQIVND (reference sequence). The DNA of the CDR3 is TGTGCCAGTAGTATAGCGAGAGGGGGGAATCAGCCCCAGCATTTT. Translating it yields CASSIARGGNQPQHF. The full variable domain, its missing parts supplied by reference TRBV19 and TRBJ1-5, is DGGITQSPKYLFRKEGQNVTLSCEQNLNHDAMYWYRQDPGQGLRLIYYSQIVNDFQKGDIAEGYSVSREKKESFPLTVTSAQKNPTAFYLCASSIARGGNQPQHFGDGTRLSIL.

This clonotype was seen a few times. This chain joins TRBV15 and TRBJ1-1, with TRBD1 matching 9 bases. The CDR3 runs 15 residues. Trimming cost V 3 bases and J 6 bases; bases outside gene matches: 8. The germline CDR1 and CDR2 sequences are LNHNV and YYDKDF (reference sequence). The CDR3 protein is CATSRPTGGYPEAFF. The CDR3, as DNA: TGTGCCACCAGCAGGCCGACAGGGGGGTATCCTGAAGCTTTCTTT.

The genes are TRBV11-3 and TRBJ2-7; 9 bases align to TRBD1. CDR1 and CDR2 (germline): SGHNT, YENEEA. With 5 bases clipped from V and 0 bases from J, the junction kept 8 bases outside the gene matches. The CDR3 totals 16 residues. The CDR3, as DNA: TGTGCCAGCAGCCCCAGCCAGGGACAGGGCTCCTACGAGCAGTACTTC. Translating it yields CASSPSQGQGSYEQYF.

This clonotype was seen more than once but under ten times. The chain has TRBV6-1 and TRBJ2-1; a weak D match, TRBD1 (6 bases). CDR3 size: 15 residues. Per germline, CDR1 MNHNS and CDR2 SASEGT. V was trimmed by 6 bases and J by 5 bases, leaving 17 bases between them. The CDR3 reads CASSRRQVIDNEQFF. CDR3 DNA: TGTGCCAGCAGCCGCCGACAGGTTATCGACAATGAGCAGTTCTTC.

J is TRBJ2-1 and V is TRBV20-1; the match to TRBD1 covers 8 bases. The CDR3 spans 15 residues. The germline gives CDR1 DFQATT, CDR2 SNEGSKA (reference sequence). After removal of 4 bases from V and 7 bases from J, the junction contained 12 bases not matched to a gene. CDR3 sequence: CSAIYQPGGGNEQFF. Written as DNA, the CDR3 is TGCAGTGCTATTTATCAGCCAGGGGGCGGGAATGAGCAGTTCTTC.

This clonotype was found a few times. J is TRBJ1-2 and V is TRBV6-2 or TRBV6-3, with 8 positions matching TRBD1. Germline loops: CDR1 MNHEY, CDR2 SVGEGT. The CDR3 sequence is 14 residues long. V was pared by 7 bases and J by 8 bases, with 12 bases of the junction left unmatched. DNA for the CDR3: TGTGCCAGCACCCCTGACAGGGGAGTTAGGGGCTACACCTTC. Residues: CASTPDRGVRGYTF.

The chain combines TRBV11-3 with TRBJ1-2, with D possibly matching TRBD1 (6 bases). Germline V gene lookup returns CDR1 SGHNT and CDR2 YENEEA. The V end was cut by 1 base, the J end by 3 bases, with 15 bases between. The CDR3 loop spans 16 amino acids. The chain's CDR3 is CASSLVGTGQDYGYTF. The CDR3 bases are TGTGCCAGCAGCTTAGTTGGTACAGGGCAAGACTATGGCTACACCTTC.

This clonotype has more than one count but fewer than ten. The genes are TRBV24-1 and TRBJ2-5, with TRBD1 matching over 7 bases. Germline loops: CDR1 KGHDR, CDR2 SFDVKD. The V and J ends lost 4 bases and 2 bases, in that order; junction bases with no gene match: 6. CDR3 length: 15 amino acids. Written as DNA, the CDR3 is TGTGCCACCAGTGAATTCCGGGACAGACAAGAGACCCAGTACTTC. This translates into CATSEFRDRQETQYF.

This CDR3 is CASSYVPDINSPLHF. The CDR3 coding sequence is TGTGCCAGCAGTTACGTGCCAGATATCAATTCACCCCTCCACTTT. The chain uses TRBV6-5 and TRBJ1-6; the D is unclear. The germline V gene encodes CDR1 MNHEY and CDR2 SVGAGI. CDR3 length: 15 amino acids. V lost 2 bases to trimming and J lost 7 bases, with 12 bases between them.

This clonotype was seen a few times. CDR3: CSALGQGVLFSEAFF. The CDR3 DNA is TGCAGTGCCCTGGGGCAGGGGGTTCTGTTCAGTGAAGCTTTCTTT. The chain combines TRBV20-1 with TRBJ1-1; the match to TRBD1 covers 7 bases. Germline lookup yields CDR1 DFQATT and CDR2 SNEGSKA (reference sequence). This CDR3 region has 15 residues. Trimming at V came to 6 bases and at J to 7 bases, leaving 17 bases not matched to a gene.

This clonotype was found a few times. This chain uses TRBV7-9 with TRBJ2-5; TRBD1 aligns across 9 bases. In germline, CDR1 is SEHNR, CDR2 FQNEAQ (reference sequence). The trim removed 7 bases at V and 1 base at J, leaving 4 bases unmatched. There are 14 residues in the CDR3. The CDR3: CASNNRGPQETQYF. The DNA of the CDR3 is TGTGCCAGCAACAACAGGGGGCCCCAAGAGACCCAGTACTTC.

V gene TRBV19 combines with J gene TRBJ2-1; D perhaps matches TRBD1 (5 bases). CDR3 length: 15 residues. In germline, CDR1 is LNHDA, CDR2 SQIVND (reference sequence). V lost 4 bases, J lost 2 bases, and 12 bases lay in between. The CDR3 nucleotides read TGTGCCAGTAGTAACAGGCCACAGACCTACAATGAGCAGTTCTTC. Its protein is CASSNRPQTYNEQFF.

The V and J genes are TRBV20-1 and TRBJ2-3; 11 nucleotides match TRBD1. The germline gives CDR1 DFQATT, CDR2 SNEGSKA (reference sequence). The CDR3 sequence is 15 residues long. V gave up 3 bases and J gave up 3 bases; unmatched junction bases: 5. CDR3 in amino acids: CSASEDRGRTDTQYF. Written as DNA, the CDR3 is TGCAGTGCTAGTGAGGACAGGGGGCGAACAGATACGCAGTATTTT.

The chain carries TRBV6-1 and TRBJ1-2; tentatively, D is TRBD1 (5 bases). The CDR3 covers 15 residues. Trimming took off 5 bases at V and 10 bases at J, with 23 bases between the two ends. Germline V lookup: CDR1 MNHNS, CDR2 SASEGT. The CDR3: CASSPLVRLGAAYTF. DNA of the CDR3: TGTGCCAGCAGTCCCCTTGTACGCCTCGGGGCGGCCTACACCTTC.

In its sample, this clonotype was seen a few times. V is TRBV28 and J is TRBJ1-1; no reliable D call. The ends were cut back, 2 bases at V and 4 bases at J, with 11 bases in the middle. From germline, CDR1 is MDHEN and CDR2 SYDVKM. This CDR3 comprises 14 residues. CDR3 DNA sequence: TGTGCCAGCAGTTTACCGGGAAAGGGCACTGAAGCTTTCTTT. Translated, it gives CASSLPGKGTEAFF. Variable domain in full (rest from reference TRBV28 and TRBJ1-1): DVKVTQSSRYLVKRTGEKVFLECVQDMDHENMFWYRQDPGLGLRLIYFSYDVKMKEKGDIPEGYSVSREKKERFSLILESASTNQTSMYLCASSLPGKGTEAFFGQGTRLTVV.

V and J are TRBV6-1 and TRBJ2-3; 16 nucleotides agree with TRBD2. V was clipped by 6 bases and J by 6 bases; unmatched bases: 6. Germline V gives CDR1 MNHNS, CDR2 SASEGT. The CDR3 totals 16 residues. CDR3 bases: TGTGCCAGCAGGCCGCCGGGACTAGCGGGAGGGGATACGCAGTATTTT. The encoded protein is CASRPPGLAGGDTQYF.

The chain employs TRBV5-6 and TRBJ1-6; 9 bases are shared with TRBD1. The V gene's germline CDR1 is SGHDT and CDR2 YYEEEE. Germline trimming cut 4 bases from V and 8 bases from J; bases unmatched to any gene: 7. The CDR3 extends over 15 amino acids. The chain's CDR3 is CASSLIRDRDSPLHF. CDR3 nucleotide sequence: TGTGCCAGCAGCCTAATCCGGGACAGGGATTCACCCCTCCACTTT.

This clonotype occurred a few times. The chain is built from TRBV19 and TRBJ1-5; 7 bases map to TRBD1. The CDR3 runs 14 residues. Germline lookup yields CDR1 LNHDA and CDR2 SQIVND (reference sequence). V shed 5 bases, J shed 11 bases, and the junction held 12 bases outside the gene matches. DNA for the CDR3: TGTGCCAGTAGTGCCCAGACAGGGAGTGGTGCCCAGCATTTT. Translation gives CASSAQTGSGAQHF.

This sequence joins TRBV28 and TRBJ2-1; no clear D gene. V lost 2 bases to trimming and J lost 8 bases, with 10 bases between them. CDR1 MDHEN and CDR2 SYDVKM come from the germline V gene. The CDR3 has 13 amino acids. This chain's CDR3 is CASSLSDRDEQFF. The CDR3 region has the DNA TGTGCCAGCAGTTTAAGTGATCGCGATGAGCAGTTCTTC.

This clonotype was observed a few times. The V call is TRBV6-1, the J call TRBJ1-1; D might be TRBD1 (5 bases). CDR3 size: 15 residues. CDR1 MNHNS and CDR2 SASEGT come from the germline V gene. The germline V and J ends were trimmed by 3 bases and 0 bases, with 11 bases remaining between them. CDR3: CASSDPGRLNTEAFF. DNA of the CDR3: TGTGCCAGCAGTGACCCGGGACGGCTGAACACTGAAGCTTTCTTT.

CDR3 in DNA: TGTGCCAGCAGCAGTAATTCACCCCTCCACTTT. Translation: CASSSNSPLHF. This chain connects TRBV12-3 or TRBV12-4 to TRBJ1-6; no definite D call. The V and J ends lost 6 bases and 6 bases respectively, with 3 bases between them. CDR3 length: 11 amino acids.

This clonotype was recorded a few times. The chain recombines TRBV7-2 with TRBJ2-5, with unresolved D. The V and J ends lost 1 base and 0 bases respectively, with 9 bases between them. Germline V CDR1 and CDR2: SGHTA, FQGNSA. This CDR3 spans 15 amino acids. Written as DNA, the CDR3 is TGTGCCAGCAGCTTAGATGTGGGATACCAAGAGACCCAGTACTTC. Protein: CASSLDVGYQETQYF.